This TCR beta chain was identified during a study of molecular identifiers for immune sequencing clone quantification. The V and J ends lost 5 bases and 5 bases respectively, with 7 bases between them. Germline V gene data show CDR1 as DFQATT and CDR2 as SNEGSKA (reference sequence). This CDR3 region has 11 residues. TCRdb used MiXCR to reprocess the PCR reads, holding one entry per CDR3 protein. Here the sample spans some 680,000 distinct CDR3 sequences, about 25% being singletons. This clonotype occurred once. A much larger clone sits a single nucleotide away, making a read error possible. The sample was naive CD8+ T cells from blood, with Jurkat cell RNA spiked in. Subset meaning: FACS-sorted CD8+CD4-CCR7+CD45RA+ naive T cells. The genes are TRBV20-1 and TRBJ2-1; no firm D call. This sequence was found in a human donor in good health. Some libraries in this study had Jurkat cell RNA spiked in. CDR3 coding DNA: TGCAGTGCTCATCAAGACAATGAGCAGTTCTTC. Translating it yields CSAHQDNEQFF.